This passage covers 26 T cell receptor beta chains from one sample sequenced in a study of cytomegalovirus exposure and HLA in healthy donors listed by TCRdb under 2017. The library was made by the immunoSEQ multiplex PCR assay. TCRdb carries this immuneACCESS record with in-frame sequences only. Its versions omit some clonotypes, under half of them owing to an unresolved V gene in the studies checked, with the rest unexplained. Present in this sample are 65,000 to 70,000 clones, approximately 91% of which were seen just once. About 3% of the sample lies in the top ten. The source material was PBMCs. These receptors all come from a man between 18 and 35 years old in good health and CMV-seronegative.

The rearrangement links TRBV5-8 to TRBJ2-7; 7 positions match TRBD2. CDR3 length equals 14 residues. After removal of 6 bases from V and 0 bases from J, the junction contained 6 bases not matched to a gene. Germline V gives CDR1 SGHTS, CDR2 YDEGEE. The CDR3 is CASTISGRSYEQYF. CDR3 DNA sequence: TGTGCCAGCACCATTAGCGGGCGCTCCTACGAGCAGTACTTC.

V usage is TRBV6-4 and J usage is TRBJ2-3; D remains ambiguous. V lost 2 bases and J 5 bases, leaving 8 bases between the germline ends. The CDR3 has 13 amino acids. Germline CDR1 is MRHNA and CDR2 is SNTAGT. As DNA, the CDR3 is TGTGCCAGCAGTGACCCTCCGGGAGATACGCAGTATTTT. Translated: CASSDPPGDTQYF.

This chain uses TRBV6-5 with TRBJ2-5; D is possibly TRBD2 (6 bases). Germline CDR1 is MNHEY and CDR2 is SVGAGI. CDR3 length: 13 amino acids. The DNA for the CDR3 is TGTGCTGCGGGACTCCGGGGAGTGGAGACCCAGTACTTC. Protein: CAAGLRGVETQYF.

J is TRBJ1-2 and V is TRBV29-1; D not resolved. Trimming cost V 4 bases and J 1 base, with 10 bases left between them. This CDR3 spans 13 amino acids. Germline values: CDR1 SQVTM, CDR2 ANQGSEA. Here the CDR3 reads CSVGSGLNYGYTF. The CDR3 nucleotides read TGCAGCGTTGGGTCAGGACTTAACTATGGCTACACCTTC.

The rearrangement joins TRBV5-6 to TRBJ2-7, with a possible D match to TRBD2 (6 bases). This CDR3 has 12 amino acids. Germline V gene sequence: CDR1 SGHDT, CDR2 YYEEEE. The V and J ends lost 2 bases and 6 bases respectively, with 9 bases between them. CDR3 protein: CASSFRSGEQYF. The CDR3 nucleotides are TGTGCCAGCAGCTTTCGTAGCGGCGAGCAGTACTTC.

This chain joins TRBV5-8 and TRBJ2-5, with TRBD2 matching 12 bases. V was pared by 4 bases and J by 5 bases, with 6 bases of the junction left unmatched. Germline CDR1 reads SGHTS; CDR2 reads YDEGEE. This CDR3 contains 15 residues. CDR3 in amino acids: CASSAGLAGWETQYF. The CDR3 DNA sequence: TGTGCCAGCAGCGCCGGACTAGCGGGATGGGAGACCCAGTACTTC.

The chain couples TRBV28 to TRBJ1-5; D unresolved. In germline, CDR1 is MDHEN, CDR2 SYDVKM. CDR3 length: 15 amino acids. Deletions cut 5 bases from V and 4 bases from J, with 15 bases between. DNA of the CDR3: TGTGCCAGCAGTGACCGGGATCCCATTAATCAGCCCCAGCATTTT. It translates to CASSDRDPINQPQHF.

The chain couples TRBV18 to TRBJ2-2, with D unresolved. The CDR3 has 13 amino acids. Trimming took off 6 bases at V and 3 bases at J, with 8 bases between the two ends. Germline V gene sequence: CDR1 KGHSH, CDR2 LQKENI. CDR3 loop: CASSYSDTGELFF. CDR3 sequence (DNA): TGTGCCAGCTCGTACTCCGACACCGGGGAGCTGTTTTTT.

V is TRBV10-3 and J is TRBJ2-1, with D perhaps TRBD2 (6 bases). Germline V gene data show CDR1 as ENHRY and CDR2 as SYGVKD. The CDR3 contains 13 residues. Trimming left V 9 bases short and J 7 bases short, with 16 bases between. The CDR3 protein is CAIRGDLTNEQFF. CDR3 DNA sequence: TGTGCCATTCGAGGGGACTTGACGAATGAGCAGTTCTTC.

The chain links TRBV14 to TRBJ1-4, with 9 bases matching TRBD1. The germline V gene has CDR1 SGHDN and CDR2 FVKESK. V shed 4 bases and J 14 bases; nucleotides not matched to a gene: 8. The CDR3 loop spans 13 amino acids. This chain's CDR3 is CASSLLDRGSLFF. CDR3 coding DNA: TGTGCCAGCAGCCTATTAGACAGGGGGAGTCTGTTTTTT. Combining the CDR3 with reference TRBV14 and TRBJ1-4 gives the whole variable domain EAGVTQFPSHSVIEKGQTVTLRCDPISGHDNLYWYRRVMGKEIKFLLHFVKESKQDESGMPNNRFLAERTGGTYSTLKVQPAELEDSGVYFCASSLLDRGSLFFGSGTQLSVL.

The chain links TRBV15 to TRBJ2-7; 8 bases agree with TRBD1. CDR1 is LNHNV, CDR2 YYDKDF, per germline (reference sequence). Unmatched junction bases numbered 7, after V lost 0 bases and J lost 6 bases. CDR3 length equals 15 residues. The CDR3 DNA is TGTGCCACCAGCAGAGATACCCAGGGGGCCTCCGAGCAGTACTTC. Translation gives CATSRDTQGASEQYF.

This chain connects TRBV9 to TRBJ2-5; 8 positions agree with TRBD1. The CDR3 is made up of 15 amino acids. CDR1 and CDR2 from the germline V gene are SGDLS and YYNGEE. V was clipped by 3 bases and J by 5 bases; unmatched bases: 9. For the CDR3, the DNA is TGTGCCAGCAGCGCGAGACAGGGGATATACGAGACCCAGTACTTC. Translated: CASSARQGIYETQYF.

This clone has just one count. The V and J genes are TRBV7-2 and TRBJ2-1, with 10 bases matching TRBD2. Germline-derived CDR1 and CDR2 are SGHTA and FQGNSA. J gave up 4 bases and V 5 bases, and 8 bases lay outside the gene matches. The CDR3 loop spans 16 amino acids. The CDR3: CASSPYSGRRYNEQFF. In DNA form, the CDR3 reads TGTGCCAGCAGCCCCTATAGCGGGAGGCGGTACAATGAGCAGTTCTTC.

CDR3 sequence (DNA): TGTGCCAGCACTACAGCGAACACCGGGGAGCTGTTTTTT. Encoded protein: CASTTANTGELFF. This chain joins TRBV28 and TRBJ2-2; no definite D call. Germline V gene lookup returns CDR1 MDHEN and CDR2 SYDVKM. CDR3 length equals 13 residues. V lost 7 bases, J lost 0 bases, and 6 bases lay in between.

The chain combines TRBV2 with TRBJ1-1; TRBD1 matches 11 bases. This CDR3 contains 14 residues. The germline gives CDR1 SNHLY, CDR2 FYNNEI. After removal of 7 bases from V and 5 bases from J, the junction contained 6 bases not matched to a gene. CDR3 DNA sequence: TGTGCCAGCATGGCCGGGACAGGGGGGACTGAAGCTTTCTTT. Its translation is CASMAGTGGTEAFF.

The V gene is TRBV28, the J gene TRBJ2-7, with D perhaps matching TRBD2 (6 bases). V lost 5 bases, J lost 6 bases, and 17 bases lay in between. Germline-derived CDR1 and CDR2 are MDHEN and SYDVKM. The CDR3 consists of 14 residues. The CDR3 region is CASSLETGTSEQYF. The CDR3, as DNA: TGTGCCAGCAGTCTCGAGACCGGGACTTCCGAGCAGTACTTC.

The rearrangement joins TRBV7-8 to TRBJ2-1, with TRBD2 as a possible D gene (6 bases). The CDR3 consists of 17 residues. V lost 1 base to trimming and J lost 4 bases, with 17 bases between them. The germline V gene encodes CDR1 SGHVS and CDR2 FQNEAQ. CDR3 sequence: CASSLDLWREEYNEQFF. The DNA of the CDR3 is TGTGCCAGCAGCTTAGATCTATGGAGGGAGGAGTACAATGAGCAGTTCTTC.

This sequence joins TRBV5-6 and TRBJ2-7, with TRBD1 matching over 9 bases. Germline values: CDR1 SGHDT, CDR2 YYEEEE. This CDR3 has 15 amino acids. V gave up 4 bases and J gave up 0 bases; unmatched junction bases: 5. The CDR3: CASSADRGSSYEQYF. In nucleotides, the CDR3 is TGTGCCAGCAGCGCGGACAGGGGAAGCTCCTACGAGCAGTACTTC.

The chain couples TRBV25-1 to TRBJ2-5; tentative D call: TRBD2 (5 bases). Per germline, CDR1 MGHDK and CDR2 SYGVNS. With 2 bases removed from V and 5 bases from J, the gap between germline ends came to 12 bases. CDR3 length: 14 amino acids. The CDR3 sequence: CASSEPGTFETQYF. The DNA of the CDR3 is TGTGCCAGCAGTGAACCGGGAACGTTCGAGACCCAGTACTTC.

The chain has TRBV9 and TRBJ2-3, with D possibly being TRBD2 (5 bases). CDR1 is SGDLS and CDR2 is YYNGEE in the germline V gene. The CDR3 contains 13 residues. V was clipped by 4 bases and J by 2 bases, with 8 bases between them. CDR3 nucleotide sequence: TGTGCCAGCAGCTCGGACTCCACAGATACGCAGTATTTT. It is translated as CASSSDSTDTQYF.

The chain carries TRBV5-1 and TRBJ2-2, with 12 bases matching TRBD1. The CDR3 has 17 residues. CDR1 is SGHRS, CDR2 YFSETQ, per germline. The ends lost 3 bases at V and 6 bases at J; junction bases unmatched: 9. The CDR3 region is CASSYNSGTGGAGELFF. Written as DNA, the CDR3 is TGCGCCAGCAGCTACAACTCCGGGACAGGGGGCGCCGGGGAGCTGTTTTTT.

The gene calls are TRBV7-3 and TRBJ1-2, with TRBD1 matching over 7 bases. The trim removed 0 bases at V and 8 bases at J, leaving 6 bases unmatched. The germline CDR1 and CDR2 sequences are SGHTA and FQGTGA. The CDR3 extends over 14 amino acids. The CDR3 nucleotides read TGTGCCAGCAGCTTAACCGAGTACAGGGGCGGCTACACCTTC. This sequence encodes CASSLTEYRGGYTF.

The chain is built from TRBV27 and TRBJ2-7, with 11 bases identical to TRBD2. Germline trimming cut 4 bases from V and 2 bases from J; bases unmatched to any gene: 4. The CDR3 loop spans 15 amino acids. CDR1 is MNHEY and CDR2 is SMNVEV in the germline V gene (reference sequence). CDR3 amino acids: CASSYGTSGAYEQYF. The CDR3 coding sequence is TGTGCCAGCAGTTACGGGACTAGCGGTGCCTACGAGCAGTACTTC.

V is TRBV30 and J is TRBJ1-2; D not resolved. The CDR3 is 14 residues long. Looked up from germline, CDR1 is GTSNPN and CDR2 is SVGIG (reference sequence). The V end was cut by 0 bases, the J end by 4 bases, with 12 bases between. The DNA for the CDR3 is TGTGCCTGGAGTGTCCGCAGAGGGCCCTATGGCTACACCTTC. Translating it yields CAWSVRRGPYGYTF.

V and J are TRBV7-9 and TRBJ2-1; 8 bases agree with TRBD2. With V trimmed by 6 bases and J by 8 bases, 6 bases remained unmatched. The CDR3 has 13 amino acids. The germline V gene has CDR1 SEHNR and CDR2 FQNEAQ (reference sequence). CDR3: CASRISLADEQFF. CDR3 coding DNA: TGTGCCAGCAGGATTTCACTAGCGGATGAGCAGTTCTTC.

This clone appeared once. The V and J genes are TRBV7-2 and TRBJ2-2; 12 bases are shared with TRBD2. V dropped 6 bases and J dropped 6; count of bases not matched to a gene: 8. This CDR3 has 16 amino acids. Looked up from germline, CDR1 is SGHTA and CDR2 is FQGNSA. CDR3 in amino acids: CASRPSGRAFAGELFF. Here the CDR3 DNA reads TGTGCCAGCAGGCCTAGCGGGAGGGCCTTTGCCGGGGAGCTGTTTTTT. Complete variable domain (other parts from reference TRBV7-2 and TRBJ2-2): GAGVSQSPSNKVTEKGKDVELRCDPISGHTALYWYRQSLGQGLEFLIYFQGNSAPDKSGLPSDRFSAERTGGSVSTLTIQRTQQEDSAVYLCASRPSGRAFAGELFFGEGSRLTVL.